A selection of T cell receptor beta chains follows, all from one sample in a study of blood T cell repertoires in COVID-19. Method: immunoSEQ multiplex PCR; TCRdb's copy keeps in-frame clones and lacks some. Among more than 150,000 clones listed, nearly 80% were seen once. The sequenced sample consisted of PBMCs or T cells enriched from blood (not recorded which). The receptors were sampled from a man aged 55 to 70 who had been exposed to COVID-19. CDR3s include the opening cysteine and the closing phenylalanine or tryptophan. The order of the fields is D gene, clone size, V gene, J gene, CDR3 DNA, CDR3 protein. A D gene is named only where the DNA matches it firmly. Where a row states a size, it is once, few, many or the class of an expanded clone; other rows omit it.

d_gene: NA
abundance: NA
v_gene: TRBV30
j_gene: TRBJ2-4
CDR3nt: TGTGCCTGGAGGTCCTGGGACTCTCTCCCCCCACTAGCCAAAAACATTCAGTACTTC
CDR3aa: CAWRSWDSLPPLAKNIQYF

d_gene: TRBD1
abundance: NA
v_gene: TRBV7-2
j_gene: TRBJ1-3
CDR3nt: TGTGCCAGCAGCCCCAGGACAGGGGGACGGGAAGGAAACACCATATATTTT
CDR3aa: CASSPRTGGREGNTIYF

d_gene: NA
abundance: NA
v_gene: TRBV7-2
j_gene: TRBJ1-6
CDR3nt: TGTGCCAGCAGTGCTGGCCCGCGGAATTCACCCCTCCACTTT
CDR3aa: CASSAGPRNSPLHF

d_gene: TRBD1
abundance: NA
v_gene: TRBV30
j_gene: TRBJ1-2
CDR3nt: TGTGCCTGGCTTGGGGAGACAGGGGCCCGCTATGGCTACACCTTC
CDR3aa: CAWLGETGARYGYTF

d_gene: TRBD1
abundance: NA
v_gene: TRBV9
j_gene: TRBJ1-3
CDR3nt: TGTGCCAGCAGCGTAGCCGGGACAGTTGGAAACACCATATATTTT
CDR3aa: CASSVAGTVGNTIYF

d_gene: NA
abundance: NA
v_gene: TRBV21-1
j_gene: TRBJ2-7
CDR3nt: TGTGCCAGCAGGAGGGGACAGGGCACGTACGAGCAGTACTTC
CDR3aa: CASRRGQGTYEQYF

d_gene: TRBD1
abundance: NA
v_gene: TRBV27
j_gene: TRBJ1-6
CDR3nt: TGTGCCAGCAGCCGCGATACAGGGGGGCGTTCACCCCTCCACTTT
CDR3aa: CASSRDTGGRSPLHF

d_gene: NA
abundance: NA
v_gene: TRBV3-1/TRBV3-2
j_gene: TRBJ1-1
CDR3nt: TGTGCCAGCAGCCAAGTTAGTAGGGGCAACACTGAAGCTTTCTTT
CDR3aa: CASSQVSRGNTEAFF

d_gene: NA
abundance: NA
v_gene: TRBV18
j_gene: TRBJ2-3
CDR3nt: TGTGCCAGCTCACCACTTGCGGTTGGCACAGATACGCAGTATTTT
CDR3aa: CASSPLAVGTDTQYF

d_gene: NA
abundance: few
v_gene: TRBV2
j_gene: TRBJ2-4
CDR3nt: TGTGCCAGCAGGGACATTTTTCAGTACTTC
CDR3aa: CASRDIFQYF

d_gene: TRBD2
abundance: NA
v_gene: TRBV6-2/TRBV6-3
j_gene: TRBJ2-2
CDR3nt: TGTGCCAGCAGTTACTCGATCGGGCTAGCGGGAGGTGCCGGGGAGCTGTTTTTT
CDR3aa: CASSYSIGLAGGAGELFF

d_gene: NA
abundance: NA
v_gene: TRBV30
j_gene: TRBJ2-5
CDR3nt: TGTGCCTGGAGTGTACCGGGCCAAGAGACCCAGTACTTC
CDR3aa: CAWSVPGQETQYF

d_gene: NA
abundance: NA
v_gene: TRBV29-1
j_gene: TRBJ2-2
CDR3nt: TGCAGCGTGGCCAGGGGCGGAGGGGAGCTGTTTTTT
CDR3aa: CSVARGGGELFF

d_gene: TRBD1
abundance: few
v_gene: TRBV29-1
j_gene: TRBJ2-5
CDR3nt: TGCAGCGTTGCATCCGGACAGGGACCCGAGACCCAGTACTTC
CDR3aa: CSVASGQGPETQYF

d_gene: TRBD2
abundance: NA
v_gene: TRBV9
j_gene: TRBJ2-1
CDR3nt: TGTGCCAGCAGCGTAGGTGGGCGGGACTACCGCTCCTACAATGAGCAGTTCTTC
CDR3aa: CASSVGGRDYRSYNEQFF

d_gene: TRBD2
abundance: NA
v_gene: TRBV5-1
j_gene: TRBJ2-1
CDR3nt: TGCGCCAGCAGCACGCAAGGCGGGGGTGAGCAGTTCTTC
CDR3aa: CASSTQGGGEQFF

d_gene: NA
abundance: NA
v_gene: TRBV7-2
j_gene: TRBJ2-3
CDR3nt: TGTGCCAGCAGCTTAACGGGCGGGAGCACAGATACGCAGTATTTT
CDR3aa: CASSLTGGSTDTQYF

d_gene: NA
abundance: NA
v_gene: TRBV5-8
j_gene: TRBJ1-2
CDR3nt: TGTGCCAGCAGCCCAACCTCCGGGAACAAGGGCTACACCTTC
CDR3aa: CASSPTSGNKGYTF

d_gene: TRBD1
abundance: NA
v_gene: TRBV29-1
j_gene: TRBJ2-6
CDR3nt: TGCAGCGTTGAGGGGATGATCTCAGGGGGCCAGGGTGGGGCCAACGTCCTGACTTTC
CDR3aa: CSVEGMISGGQGGANVLTF

d_gene: TRBD1
abundance: NA
v_gene: TRBV6-5
j_gene: TRBJ1-2
CDR3nt: TGTGCCAGCAGCAGGGGGGCAGGGGGCAACTATGGCTACACCTTC
CDR3aa: CASSRGAGGNYGYTF

d_gene: NA
abundance: NA
v_gene: TRBV19
j_gene: TRBJ1-3
CDR3nt: TGTGCCAGTAGTGGTCACAGGCTACAGACTGGAAACACCATATATTTT
CDR3aa: CASSGHRLQTGNTIYF

d_gene: NA
abundance: NA
v_gene: TRBV4-3
j_gene: TRBJ2-1
CDR3nt: TGCGCCAGCAGCGAACTGAGCTCCTACAATGAGCAGTTCTTC
CDR3aa: CASSELSSYNEQFF

d_gene: TRBD2
abundance: NA
v_gene: TRBV14
j_gene: TRBJ2-1
CDR3nt: TGTGCCAGCAGCCACGGAGGACTAGCGGGAGGGCCCCTCCAAAATGAGCAGTTCTTC
CDR3aa: CASSHGGLAGGPLQNEQFF

d_gene: TRBD1
abundance: NA
v_gene: TRBV7-2
j_gene: TRBJ1-2
CDR3nt: TGTGCCAGCAGCCCAGGGGGCAGGGGCTATGGCTACACCTTC
CDR3aa: CASSPGGRGYGYTF

d_gene: TRBD2
abundance: few
v_gene: TRBV19
j_gene: TRBJ2-7
CDR3nt: TGTGCCAGTAGTATTACTAGCGGTACCTACGAGCAGTACTTC
CDR3aa: CASSITSGTYEQYF

d_gene: NA
abundance: NA
v_gene: TRBV24-1
j_gene: TRBJ1-5
CDR3nt: TGTGCCACCAAAGAATTTCAGGATCAGCCCCAGCATTTT
CDR3aa: CATKEFQDQPQHF

d_gene: NA
abundance: NA
v_gene: TRBV13
j_gene: TRBJ2-5
CDR3nt: TGTGCCAGCAGCTTCGGACAGCAAGAGACCCAGTACTTC
CDR3aa: CASSFGQQETQYF

d_gene: NA
abundance: NA
v_gene: TRBV6-2/TRBV6-3
j_gene: TRBJ1-5
CDR3nt: TGTGCCAGCAGTCTCGACAGTTTTCAGCCCCAGCATTTT
CDR3aa: CASSLDSFQPQHF

d_gene: NA
abundance: NA
v_gene: TRBV6-5
j_gene: TRBJ2-3
CDR3nt: TGTGCCAGCCGAAGGGGGGATACGCAGTATTTT
CDR3aa: CASRRGDTQYF

d_gene: TRBD2
abundance: NA
v_gene: TRBV7-2
j_gene: TRBJ2-1
CDR3nt: TGTGCCAGCAGCTCTTCCGGGACTAGCTCCTACAATGAGCAGTTCTTC
CDR3aa: CASSSSGTSSYNEQFF

d_gene: TRBD2
abundance: NA
v_gene: TRBV24-1
j_gene: TRBJ2-1
CDR3nt: TGTGCCACAGGTTCTAGCGGGAGCAATTTTGAGCAGTTCTTC
CDR3aa: CATGSSGSNFEQFF